This T cell receptor beta chain emerged from a study of Tregs in tolerant kidney transplant recipients. Notes on the study in general: Tregs expanded with activated donor B cells seemed most donor-specific. Validation in larger populations is needed because few patients were studied.

Details on this clone: Its antigen remains unidentified.

Measured with immunoSEQ multiplex PCR; TCRdb has only the in-frame clones, and not every one. The sample holds approximately 90,000 clones; more than 85% are singletons and the top ten take more than 1.5%. This CDR3 is built from 15 residues. The germline V and J ends were trimmed by 6 bases and 4 bases, with 18 bases remaining between them. Germline assignment: CDR1 MNHEY and CDR2 SVGAGI. Related graft donors supplied nonmyeloablative bone marrow transplants, and mixed chimerism was transient. Thawed PBMCs were FACS-sorted into unstimulated CD4+CD25+CD127- regulatory T cells, CD4+CD25- non-regulatory cells, CD4 and CD8 cells.

The TCR originated in a human patient who received a combined kidney and bone marrow transplant. Some T cells may trace back to the graft donor. The V and J genes are TRBV6-5 and TRBJ1-1; no clear D gene. Source: CD4+ T cells from blood (PBMCs), taken 12 months after the transplant. DNA for the CDR3: TGTGCCAGCAGCCGATCGACATGGGTGGGCACTGAAGCTTTCTTT. The encoded protein is CASSRSTWVGTEAFF.